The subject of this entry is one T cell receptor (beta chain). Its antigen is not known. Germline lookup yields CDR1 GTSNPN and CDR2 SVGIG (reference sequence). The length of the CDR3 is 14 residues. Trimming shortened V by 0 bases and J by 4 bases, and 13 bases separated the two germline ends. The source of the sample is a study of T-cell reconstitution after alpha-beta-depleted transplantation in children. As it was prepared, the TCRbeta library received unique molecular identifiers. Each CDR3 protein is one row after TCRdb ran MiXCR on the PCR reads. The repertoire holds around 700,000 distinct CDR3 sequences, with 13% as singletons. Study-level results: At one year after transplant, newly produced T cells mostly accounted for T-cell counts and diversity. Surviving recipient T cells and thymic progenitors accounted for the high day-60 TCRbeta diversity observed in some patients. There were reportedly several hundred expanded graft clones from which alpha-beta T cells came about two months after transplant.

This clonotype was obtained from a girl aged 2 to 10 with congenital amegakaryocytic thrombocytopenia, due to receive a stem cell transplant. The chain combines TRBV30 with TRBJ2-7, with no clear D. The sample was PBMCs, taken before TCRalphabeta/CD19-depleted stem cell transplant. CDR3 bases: TGTGCCTGGAGTGTAGCCCAGGTATGGTACGAGCAGTACTTC. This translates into CAWSVAQVWYEQYF. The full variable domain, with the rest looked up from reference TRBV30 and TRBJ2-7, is SQTIHQWPATLVQPVGSPLSLECTVEGTSNPNLYWYRQAAGRGLQLLFYSVGIGQISSEVPQNLSASRPQDRQFILSSKKLLLSDSGFYLCAWSVAQVWYEQYFGPGTRLTVT.